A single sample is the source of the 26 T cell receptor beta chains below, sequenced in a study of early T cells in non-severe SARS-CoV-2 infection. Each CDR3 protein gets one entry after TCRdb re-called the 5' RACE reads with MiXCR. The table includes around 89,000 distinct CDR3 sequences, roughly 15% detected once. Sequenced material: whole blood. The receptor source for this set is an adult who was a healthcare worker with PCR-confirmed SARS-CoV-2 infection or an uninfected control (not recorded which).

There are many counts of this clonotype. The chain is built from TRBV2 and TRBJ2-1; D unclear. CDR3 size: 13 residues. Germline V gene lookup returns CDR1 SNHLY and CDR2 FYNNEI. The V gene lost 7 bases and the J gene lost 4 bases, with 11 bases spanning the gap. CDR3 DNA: TGTGCCAGCAAGTCCCTCGTGTACAATGAGCAGTTCTTC. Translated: CASKSLVYNEQFF. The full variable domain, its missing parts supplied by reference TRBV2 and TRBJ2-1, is EPEVTQTPSHQVTQMGQEVILRCVPISNHLYFYWYRQILGQKVEFLVSFYNNEISEKSEIFDDQFSVERPDGSNFTLKIRSTKLEDSAMYFCASKSLVYNEQFFGPGTRLTVL.

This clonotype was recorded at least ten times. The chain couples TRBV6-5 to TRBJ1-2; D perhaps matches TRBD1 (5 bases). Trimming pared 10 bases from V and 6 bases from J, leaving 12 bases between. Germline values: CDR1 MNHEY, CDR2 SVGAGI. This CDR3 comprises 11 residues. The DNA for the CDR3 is TGTGCCATTTCGGGGGTAAATGGCTACACCTTC. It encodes CAISGVNGYTF.

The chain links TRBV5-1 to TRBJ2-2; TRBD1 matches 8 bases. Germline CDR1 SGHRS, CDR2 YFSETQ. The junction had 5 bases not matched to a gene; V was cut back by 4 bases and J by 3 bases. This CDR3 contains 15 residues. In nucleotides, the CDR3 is TGCGCCAGCAGCGCGGACAGGGATTACACCGGGGAGCTGTTTTTT. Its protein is CASSADRDYTGELFF.

Written as DNA, the CDR3 is TGTGCCAGCAGTTACAGTAGGACAGGGACCAACAATGAGCAGTTCTTC. Its translation is CASSYSRTGTNNEQFF. V gene TRBV6-6 combines with J gene TRBJ2-1, with TRBD1 matching 8 bases. Germline loops: CDR1 MNHNY, CDR2 SVGAGI (reference sequence). The CDR3 runs to 16 residues. With 2 bases clipped from V and 5 bases from J, the junction kept 8 bases outside the gene matches.

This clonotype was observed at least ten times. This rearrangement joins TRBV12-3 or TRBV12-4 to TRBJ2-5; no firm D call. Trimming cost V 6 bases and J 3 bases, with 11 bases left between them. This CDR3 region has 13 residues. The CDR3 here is CASRLQVEETQYF. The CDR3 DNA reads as TGTGCCAGCAGGCTTCAGGTCGAAGAGACCCAGTACTTC.

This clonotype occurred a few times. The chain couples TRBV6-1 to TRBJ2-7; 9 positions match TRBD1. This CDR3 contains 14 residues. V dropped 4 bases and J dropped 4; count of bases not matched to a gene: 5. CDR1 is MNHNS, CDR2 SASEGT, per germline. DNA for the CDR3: TGTGCCAGCAGTGTTTTACAGGGGGCGTACGAGCAGTACGTC. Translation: CASSVLQGAYEQYV.

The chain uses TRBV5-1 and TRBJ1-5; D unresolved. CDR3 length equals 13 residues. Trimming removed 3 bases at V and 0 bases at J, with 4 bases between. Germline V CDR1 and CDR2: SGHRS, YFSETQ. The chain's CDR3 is CASSSDSNQPQHF. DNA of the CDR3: TGCGCCAGCAGCTCGGATAGCAATCAGCCCCAGCATTTT. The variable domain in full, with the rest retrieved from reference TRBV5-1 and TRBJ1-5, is KAGVTQTPRYLIKTRGQQVTLSCSPISGHRSVSWYQQTPGQGLQFLFEYFSETQRNKGNFPGRFSGRQFSNSRSEMNVSTLELGDSALYLCASSSDSNQPQHFGDGTRLSIL.

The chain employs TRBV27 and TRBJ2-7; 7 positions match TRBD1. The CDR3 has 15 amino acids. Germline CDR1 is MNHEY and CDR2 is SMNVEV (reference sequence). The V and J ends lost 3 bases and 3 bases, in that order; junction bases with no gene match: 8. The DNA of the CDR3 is TGTGCCAGCAGTTTTCGCTACGACAGGGTCTACGAGCAGTACGTC. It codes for CASSFRYDRVYEQYV.

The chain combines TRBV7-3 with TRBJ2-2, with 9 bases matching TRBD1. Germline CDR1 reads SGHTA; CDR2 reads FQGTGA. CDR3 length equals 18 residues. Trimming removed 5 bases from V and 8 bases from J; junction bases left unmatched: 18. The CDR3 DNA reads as TGTGCCAGCAGCCTTCAGAAGACCTCCGGGACAGGGATGGGGGAGCTGTTTTTT. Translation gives CASSLQKTSGTGMGELFF.

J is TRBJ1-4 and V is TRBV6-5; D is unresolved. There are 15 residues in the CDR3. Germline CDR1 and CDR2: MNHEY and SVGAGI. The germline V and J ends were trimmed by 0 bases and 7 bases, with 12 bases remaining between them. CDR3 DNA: TGTGCCAGCAGTTACTCTCCCGGGGTCCCTGAAAAACTGTTTTTT. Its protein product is CASSYSPGVPEKLFF.

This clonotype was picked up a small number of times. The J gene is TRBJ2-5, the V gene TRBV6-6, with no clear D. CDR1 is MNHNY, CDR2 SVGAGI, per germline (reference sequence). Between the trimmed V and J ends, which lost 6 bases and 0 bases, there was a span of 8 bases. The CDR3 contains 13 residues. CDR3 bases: TGTGCCAGCAGCCCCGGCCACCAAGAGACCCAGTACTTC. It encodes CASSPGHQETQYF.

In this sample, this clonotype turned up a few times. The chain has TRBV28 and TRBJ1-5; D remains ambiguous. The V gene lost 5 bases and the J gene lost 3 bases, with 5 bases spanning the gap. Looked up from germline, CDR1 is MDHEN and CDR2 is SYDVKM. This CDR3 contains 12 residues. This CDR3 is CASSPPNQPQHF. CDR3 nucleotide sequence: TGTGCCAGCAGTCCTCCCAATCAGCCCCAGCATTTT.

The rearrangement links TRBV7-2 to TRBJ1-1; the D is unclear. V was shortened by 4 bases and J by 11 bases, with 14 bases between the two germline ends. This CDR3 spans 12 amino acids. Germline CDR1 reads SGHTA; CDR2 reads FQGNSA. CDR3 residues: CASSSRGGRAFF. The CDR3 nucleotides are TGTGCCAGCAGCTCGCGGGGAGGGAGGGCTTTCTTT.

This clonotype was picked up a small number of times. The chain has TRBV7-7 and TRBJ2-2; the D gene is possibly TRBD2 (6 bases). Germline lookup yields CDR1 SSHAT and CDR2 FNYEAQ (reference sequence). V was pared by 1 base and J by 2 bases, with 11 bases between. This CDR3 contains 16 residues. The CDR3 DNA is TGTGCCAGCAGCTTAGGAAGCGGGTCAAACACCGGGGAGCTGTTTTTT. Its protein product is CASSLGSGSNTGELFF. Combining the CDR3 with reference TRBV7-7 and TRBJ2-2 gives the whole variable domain GAGVSQSPRYKVTKRGQDVTLRCDPISSHATLYWYQQALGQGPEFLTYFNYEAQPDKSGLPSDRFSAERPEGSISTLTIQRTEQRDSAMYRCASSLGSGSNTGELFFGEGSRLTVL.

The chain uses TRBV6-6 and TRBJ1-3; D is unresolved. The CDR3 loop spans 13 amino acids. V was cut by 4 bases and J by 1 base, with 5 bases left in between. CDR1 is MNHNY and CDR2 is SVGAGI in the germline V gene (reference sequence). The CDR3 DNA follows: TGTGCCAGCAGTTCACAATCTGGAAACACCATATATTTT. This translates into CASSSQSGNTIYF.

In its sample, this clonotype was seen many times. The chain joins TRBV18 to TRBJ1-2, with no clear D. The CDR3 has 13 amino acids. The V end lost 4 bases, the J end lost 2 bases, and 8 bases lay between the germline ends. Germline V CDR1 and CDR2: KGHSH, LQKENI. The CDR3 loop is CASSRGENYGYTF. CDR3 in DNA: TGTGCCAGCTCACGCGGGGAGAACTATGGCTACACCTTC.

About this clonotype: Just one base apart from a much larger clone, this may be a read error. The CDR3 reads CAANPGQGNTDTQYF. In DNA, the CDR3 is TGTGCCGCCAACCCAGGACAGGGTAACACAGATACGCAGTATTTT. The chain carries TRBV24-1 and TRBJ2-3, with 8 positions matching TRBD1. The V gene end was trimmed by 12 bases and the J gene end by 2 bases; junction bases not matched to a gene: 12. Germline CDR1 KGHDR, CDR2 SFDVKD. The CDR3 spans 15 residues.

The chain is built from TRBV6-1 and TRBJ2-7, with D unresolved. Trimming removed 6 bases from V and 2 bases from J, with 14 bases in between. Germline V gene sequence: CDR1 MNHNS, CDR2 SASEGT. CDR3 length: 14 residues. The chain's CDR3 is CASSWSSKAYEQYV. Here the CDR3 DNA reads TGTGCCAGCAGCTGGTCGTCCAAGGCCTACGAGCAGTACGTC.

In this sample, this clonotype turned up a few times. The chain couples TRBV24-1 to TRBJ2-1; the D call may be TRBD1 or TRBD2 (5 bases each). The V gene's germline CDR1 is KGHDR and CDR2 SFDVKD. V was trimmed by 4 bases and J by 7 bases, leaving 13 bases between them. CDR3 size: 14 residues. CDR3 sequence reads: CATSESGTGNEQFF. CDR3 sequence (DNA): TGTGCCACCAGTGAGTCAGGGACGGGGAATGAGCAGTTCTTC.

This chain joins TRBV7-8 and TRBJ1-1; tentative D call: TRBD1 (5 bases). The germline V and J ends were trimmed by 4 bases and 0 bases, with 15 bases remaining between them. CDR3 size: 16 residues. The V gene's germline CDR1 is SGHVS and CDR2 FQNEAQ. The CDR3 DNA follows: TGTGCCAGCAGCTCGGGACGGACTAGTATGAACACTGAAGCTTTCTTT. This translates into CASSSGRTSMNTEAFF.

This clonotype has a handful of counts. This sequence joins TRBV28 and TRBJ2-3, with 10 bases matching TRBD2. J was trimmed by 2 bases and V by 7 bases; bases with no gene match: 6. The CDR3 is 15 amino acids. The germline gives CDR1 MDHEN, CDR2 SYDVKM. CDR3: CASIPSGGVTDTQYF. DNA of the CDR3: TGTGCCAGCATCCCCAGCGGGGGGGTCACAGATACGCAGTATTTT.

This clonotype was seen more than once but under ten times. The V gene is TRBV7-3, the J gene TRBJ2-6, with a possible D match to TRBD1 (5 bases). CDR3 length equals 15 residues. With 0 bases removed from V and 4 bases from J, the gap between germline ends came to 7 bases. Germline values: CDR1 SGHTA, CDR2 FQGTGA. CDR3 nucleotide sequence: TGTGCCAGCAGCTTAACCAGGGCAGGGGCCAACGTCCTGACTTTC. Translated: CASSLTRAGANVLTF.

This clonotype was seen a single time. Here the CDR3 reads CAWRSMEPQETQYF. CDR3 DNA sequence: TGTGCCTGGAGAAGTATGGAGCCGCAGGAGACCCAGTACTTC. This chain links TRBV30 with TRBJ2-5, with unresolved D. CDR1 and CDR2 from the germline V gene are GTSNPN and SVGIG (reference sequence). V was shortened by 3 bases and J by 5 bases, with 16 bases between the two germline ends. This CDR3 contains 14 residues.

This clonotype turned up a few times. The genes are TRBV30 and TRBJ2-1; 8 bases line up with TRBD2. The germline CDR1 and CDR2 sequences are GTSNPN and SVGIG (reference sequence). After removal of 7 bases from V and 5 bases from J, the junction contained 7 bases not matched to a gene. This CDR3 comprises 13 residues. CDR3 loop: CALTGGDHNEQFF. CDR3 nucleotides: TGTGCCTTGACCGGGGGGGACCACAATGAGCAGTTCTTC.

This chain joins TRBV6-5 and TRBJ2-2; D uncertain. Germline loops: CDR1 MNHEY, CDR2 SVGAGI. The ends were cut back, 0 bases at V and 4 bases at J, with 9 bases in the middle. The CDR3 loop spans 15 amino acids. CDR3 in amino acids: CASSYSKVSTGELFF. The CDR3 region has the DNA TGTGCCAGCAGTTACTCAAAGGTGTCCACCGGGGAGCTGTTTTTT.

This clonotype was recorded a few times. The CDR3 is CASSRTAVAGELFF. The CDR3 nucleotides read TGTGCCAGCAGCCGGACTGCAGTTGCCGGGGAGCTGTTTTTT. This chain connects TRBV7-6 to TRBJ2-2; tentatively, D is TRBD2 (5 bases). Germline CDR1 is SGHVS and CDR2 is FNYEAQ. This CDR3 has 14 residues. The germline V and J ends were trimmed by 5 bases and 6 bases, with 13 bases remaining between them.